This T cell receptor (beta chain) was retrieved from a study of blood T cells in healthy people across ages. Study-level results: Any changes in expanded clonotypes were possibly confounded, as donor CMV status remained unknown.

This clonotype was counted a single time. Its antigen remains unidentified. Trimming removed 3 bases from V and 11 bases from J, with 14 bases in between. Per the germline V gene, CDR1 is SGHRS and CDR2 is YFSETQ. The CDR3 is 12 amino acids. Through a sample-barcoded 5' primer and a J-beta primer mix, a second PCR was run for about 6 to 11 cycles. TCRdb reprocessed the 5' RACE reads with MiXCR, giving one entry per CDR3 protein. The sample includes some 930,000 distinct CDR3 sequences, roughly 28% of them seen just once. The same sample was also studied in work on T cells of mothers and their children.

The receptor comes from a woman in her thirties or forties in good health. Sequencing was performed on blood. V usage is TRBV5-1 and J usage is TRBJ2-5; D is undetermined. For the CDR3, the DNA is TGCGCCAGCAGCTATGAATACAATGAGCAGTACTTC. It codes for CASSYEYNEQYF.